One TCR beta chain is described in this entry. Its specificity is unknown. Germline CDR1 reads SNHLY; CDR2 reads FYNNEI. V shed 6 bases and J 3 bases; nucleotides not matched to a gene: 3. The CDR3 extends over 14 amino acids. This sample stems from a study of shared clonotypes between healthy human individuals. General observations from the study: Sorted-subset sequencing, rarefaction showed, was incomplete despite large depth.

Replicate PCRs from sorted subsets contained roughly 190 ng DNA, which is 30,000 to 35,000 T cell genomes. Method: immunoSEQ multiplex PCR; TCRdb's copy keeps in-frame clones and lacks some. The sample yields 300,000 to 400,000 clones, 74% seen once. The genes are TRBV2 and TRBJ2-5; 11 positions match TRBD2. The source of this sequence is a man aged 30 to 39 in good health. The sequenced sample was memory CD4+ T cells sorted from blood. Subset given: CD45RA-negative fraction. The CDR3 region has the DNA TGTGCCAGCAGGGGGACTAGCGGAGAAGAGACCCAGTACTTC. The encoded protein is CASRGTSGEETQYF. Supplemented by reference TRBV2 and TRBJ2-5, the full variable domain reads EPEVTQTPSHQVTQMGQEVILRCVPISNHLYFYWYRQILGQKVEFLVSFYNNEISEKSEIFDDQFSVERPDGSNFTLKIRSTKLEDSAMYFCASRGTSGEETQYFGPGTRLLVL.